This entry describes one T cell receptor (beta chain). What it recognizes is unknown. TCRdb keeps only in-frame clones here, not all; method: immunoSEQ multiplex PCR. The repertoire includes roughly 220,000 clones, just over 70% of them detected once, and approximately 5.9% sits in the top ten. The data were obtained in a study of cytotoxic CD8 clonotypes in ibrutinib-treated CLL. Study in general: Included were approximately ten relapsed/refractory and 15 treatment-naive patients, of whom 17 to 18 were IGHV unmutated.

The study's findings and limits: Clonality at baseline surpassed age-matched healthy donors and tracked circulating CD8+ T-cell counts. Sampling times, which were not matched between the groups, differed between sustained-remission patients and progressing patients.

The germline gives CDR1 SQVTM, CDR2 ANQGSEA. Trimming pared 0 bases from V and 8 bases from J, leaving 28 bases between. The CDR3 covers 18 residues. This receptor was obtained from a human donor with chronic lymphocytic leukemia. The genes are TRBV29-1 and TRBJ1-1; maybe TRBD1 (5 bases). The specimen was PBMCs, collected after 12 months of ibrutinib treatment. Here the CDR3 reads CSVEDLGWSGQGPKEAFF. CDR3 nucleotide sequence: TGCAGCGTTGAAGATCTAGGTTGGTCGGGGCAGGGCCCTAAGGAAGCTTTCTTT.